This T cell receptor beta chain was identified in a study of T cells in Graves' hyperthyroidism and ophthalmopathy. Study-wide results and limits: Progression to ophthalmopathy was predicted a median of approximately 6.4 months early.

This clonotype was counted ten times or more. Its antigen is unknown. Researchers took RNA transcripts and amplified the TCR beta CDR3 regions from them. HTBI primers were employed in a first-round RT-PCR of the TCR CDR3. TCRdb recomputed calls from the multiplex PCR reads with MiXCR, one row per CDR3 protein. The repertoire holds some 500,000 distinct CDR3 sequences, with 13% to 15% as singletons. Trimming removed 7 bases at V and 5 bases at J, with 20 bases between. The CDR3 is 15 residues long. The clonotype comes from a woman aged 18-29 years with Graves' hyperthyroidism. This chain joins TRBV12-3 or TRBV12-4 and TRBJ1-1; D call uncertain. The sample consisted of blood. The CDR3 region has the DNA TGTGCCAGCATCCCCTCGGCGGGGTTAGGGACTGAAGCTTTCTTT. Protein: CASIPSAGLGTEAFF.